The 2 T cell receptor beta chains in this list originate from one sample, sequenced in a study of blood T cells in healthy people across ages. A second roughly 6 to 11 cycle PCR used barcoded and J-beta primers. Using its own MiXCR run on the 5' RACE reads, TCRdb lists one record per CDR3 protein. This table has hundreds of thousands of distinct CDR3 sequences, more than 50% appearing once. What was sequenced was blood. The receptor set was obtained from a man between 40 and 49 years old in good health.

This clonotype was counted between two and nine times. The DNA of the CDR3 is TGTGCCAGCGCCTACTTACAGGGGTACGAGCAGTACTTC. This translates into CASAYLQGYEQYF. This chain connects TRBV18 to TRBJ2-7; 7 nucleotides agree with TRBD1. In germline, CDR1 is KGHSH, CDR2 LQKENI. Germline trimming cut 8 bases from V and 4 bases from J; bases unmatched to any gene: 8. There are 13 residues in the CDR3.

This clonotype was seen a few times. This chain connects TRBV5-1 to TRBJ2-7, with 13 positions matching TRBD2. The germline gives CDR1 SGHRS, CDR2 YFSETQ. CDR3 size: 16 residues. Germline trimming cut 5 bases from V and 1 base from J; bases unmatched to any gene: 6. The CDR3 region is CASRALAGGRSYEQYF. The CDR3 DNA is TGCGCCAGCAGAGCACTAGCGGGAGGGAGGTCCTACGAGCAGTACTTC. The whole variable domain, remainder taken from reference TRBV5-1 and TRBJ2-7, is KAGVTQTPRYLIKTRGQQVTLSCSPISGHRSVSWYQQTPGQGLQFLFEYFSETQRNKGNFPGRFSGRQFSNSRSEMNVSTLELGDSALYLCASRALAGGRSYEQYFGPGTRLTVT.